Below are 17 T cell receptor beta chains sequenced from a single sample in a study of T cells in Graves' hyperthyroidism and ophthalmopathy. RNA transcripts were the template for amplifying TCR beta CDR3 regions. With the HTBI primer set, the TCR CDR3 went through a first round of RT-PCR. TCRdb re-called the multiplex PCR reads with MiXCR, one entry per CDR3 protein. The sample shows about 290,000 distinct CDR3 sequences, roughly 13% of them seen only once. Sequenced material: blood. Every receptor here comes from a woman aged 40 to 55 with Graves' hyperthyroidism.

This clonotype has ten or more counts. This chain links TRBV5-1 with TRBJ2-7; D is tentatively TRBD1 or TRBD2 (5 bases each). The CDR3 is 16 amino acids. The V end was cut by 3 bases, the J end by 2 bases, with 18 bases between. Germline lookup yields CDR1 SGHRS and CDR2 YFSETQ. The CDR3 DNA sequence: TGCGCCAGCAGCTATGCGACCGGGACCGAGACCTACGAGCAGTACTTC. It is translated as CASSYATGTETYEQYF. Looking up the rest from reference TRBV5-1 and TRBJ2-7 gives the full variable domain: KAGVTQTPRYLIKTRGQQVTLSCSPISGHRSVSWYQQTPGQGLQFLFEYFSETQRNKGNFPGRFSGRQFSNSRSEMNVSTLELGDSALYLCASSYATGTETYEQYFGPGTRLTVT.

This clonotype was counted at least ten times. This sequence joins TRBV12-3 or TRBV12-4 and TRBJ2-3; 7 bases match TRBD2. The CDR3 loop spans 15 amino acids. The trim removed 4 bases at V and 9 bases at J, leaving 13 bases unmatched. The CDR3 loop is CASSSSSGPGGTQYF. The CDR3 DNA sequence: TGTGCCAGCAGTTCGTCTAGCGGACCAGGAGGGACGCAGTATTTT.

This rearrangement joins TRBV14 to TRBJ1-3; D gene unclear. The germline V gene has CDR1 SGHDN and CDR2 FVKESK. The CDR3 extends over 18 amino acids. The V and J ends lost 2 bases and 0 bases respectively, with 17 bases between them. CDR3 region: CASSQRHSSLLSGNTIYF. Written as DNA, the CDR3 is TGTGCCAGCAGCCAACGACACAGCTCCCTACTCTCTGGAAACACCATATATTTT.

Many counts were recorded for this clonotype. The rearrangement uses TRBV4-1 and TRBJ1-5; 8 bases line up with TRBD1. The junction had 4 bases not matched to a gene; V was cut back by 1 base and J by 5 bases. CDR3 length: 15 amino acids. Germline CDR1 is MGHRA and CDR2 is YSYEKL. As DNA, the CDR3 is TGCGCCAGCAGCCAAGTGGGACAGGCGGATCAGCCCCAGCATTTT. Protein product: CASSQVGQADQPQHF.

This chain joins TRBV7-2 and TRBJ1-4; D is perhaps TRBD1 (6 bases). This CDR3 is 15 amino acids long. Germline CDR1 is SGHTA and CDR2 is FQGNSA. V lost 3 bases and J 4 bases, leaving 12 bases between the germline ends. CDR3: CASSLSGANNEKLFF. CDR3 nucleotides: TGTGCCAGCAGCTTGTCGGGGGCTAATAATGAAAAACTGTTTTTT.

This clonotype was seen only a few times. DNA of the CDR3: TGTGCCAGCAGCTTTCGGAGGCAGGGCGTCGCAGATACGCAGTATTTT. Amino acids: CASSFRRQGVADTQYF. This rearrangement joins TRBV7-9 to TRBJ2-3; tentatively, D is TRBD1 or TRBD2 (5 bases each). The V gene's germline CDR1 is SEHNR and CDR2 FQNEAQ (reference sequence). This CDR3 spans 16 amino acids. Trimming stripped 3 bases from V and 4 bases from J, with 17 bases between.

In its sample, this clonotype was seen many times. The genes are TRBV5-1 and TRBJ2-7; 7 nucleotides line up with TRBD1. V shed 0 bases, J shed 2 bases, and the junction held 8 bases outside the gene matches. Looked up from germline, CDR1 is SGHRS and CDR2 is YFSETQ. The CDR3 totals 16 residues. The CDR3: CASSLVPGTAAYEQYF. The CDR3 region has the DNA TGCGCCAGCAGCTTGGTCCCGGGGACAGCTGCCTACGAGCAGTACTTC.

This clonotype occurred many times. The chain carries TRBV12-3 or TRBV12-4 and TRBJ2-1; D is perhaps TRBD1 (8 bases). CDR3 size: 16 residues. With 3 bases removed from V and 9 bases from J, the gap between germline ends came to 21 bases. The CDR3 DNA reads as TGTGCCAGCAGTTTGGGACAGGTGGGGGGGTTAGGTGAGCAGTTCTTC. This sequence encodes CASSLGQVGGLGEQFF.

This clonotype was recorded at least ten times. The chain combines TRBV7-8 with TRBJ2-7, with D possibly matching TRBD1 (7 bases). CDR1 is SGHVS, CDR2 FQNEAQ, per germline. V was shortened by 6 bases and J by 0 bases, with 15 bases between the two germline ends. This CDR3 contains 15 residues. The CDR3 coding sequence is TGTGCCAGCAGTCCCAACAGGGGAGGCTCCTACGAGCAGTACTTC. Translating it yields CASSPNRGGSYEQYF.

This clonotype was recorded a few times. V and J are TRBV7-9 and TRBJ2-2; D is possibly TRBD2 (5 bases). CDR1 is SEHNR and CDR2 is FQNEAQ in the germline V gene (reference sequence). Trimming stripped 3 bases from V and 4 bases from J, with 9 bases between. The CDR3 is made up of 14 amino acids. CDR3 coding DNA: TGTGCCAGCAGCTTGGGCGGGCCCACCGGGGAGCTGTTTTTT. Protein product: CASSLGGPTGELFF.

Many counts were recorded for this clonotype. As DNA, the CDR3 is TGTGCCAGTGGGGGGACCCCATTGCAGCCCCAGCATTTT. Residues: CASGGTPLQPQHF. This chain uses TRBV12-3 or TRBV12-4 with TRBJ1-5; possible D gene TRBD1, 5 bases. The CDR3 runs 13 residues. Between the trimmed V and J ends, which lost 9 bases and 7 bases, there was a span of 16 bases.

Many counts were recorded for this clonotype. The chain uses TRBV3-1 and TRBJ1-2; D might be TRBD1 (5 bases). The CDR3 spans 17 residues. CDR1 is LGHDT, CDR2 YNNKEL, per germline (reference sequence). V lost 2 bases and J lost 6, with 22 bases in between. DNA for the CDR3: TGTGCCAGCAGCCAAAGGGGTAAAGGGCCCCTCGGCCATGGCTACACCTTC. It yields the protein CASSQRGKGPLGHGYTF.

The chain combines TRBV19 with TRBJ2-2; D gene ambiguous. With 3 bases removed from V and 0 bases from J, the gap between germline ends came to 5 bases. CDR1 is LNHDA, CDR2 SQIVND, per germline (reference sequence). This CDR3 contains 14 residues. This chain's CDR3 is CASSMRTNTGELFF. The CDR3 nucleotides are TGTGCCAGTAGTATGCGGACGAACACCGGGGAGCTGTTTTTT.

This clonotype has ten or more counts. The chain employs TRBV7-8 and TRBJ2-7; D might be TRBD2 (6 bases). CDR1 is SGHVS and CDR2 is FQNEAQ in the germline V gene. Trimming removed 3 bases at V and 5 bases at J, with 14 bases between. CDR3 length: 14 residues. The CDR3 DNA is TGTGCCAGCAGCTTCGACGGTACGGGAGACGAGCAGTACTTC. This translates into CASSFDGTGDEQYF.

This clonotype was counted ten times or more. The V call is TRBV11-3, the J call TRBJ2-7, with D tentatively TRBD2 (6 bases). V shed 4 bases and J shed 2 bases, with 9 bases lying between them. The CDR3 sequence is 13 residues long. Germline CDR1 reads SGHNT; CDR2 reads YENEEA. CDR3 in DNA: TGTGCCAGCAGCTCGGGACTTACCTACGAGCAGTACTTC. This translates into CASSSGLTYEQYF.

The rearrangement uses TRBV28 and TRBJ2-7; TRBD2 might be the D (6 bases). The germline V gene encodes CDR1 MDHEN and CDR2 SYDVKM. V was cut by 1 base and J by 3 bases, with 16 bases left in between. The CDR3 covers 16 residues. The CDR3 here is CASSLYSERAHYEQYF. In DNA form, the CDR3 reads TGTGCCAGCAGTTTATATTCGGAGCGGGCTCACTACGAGCAGTACTTC.

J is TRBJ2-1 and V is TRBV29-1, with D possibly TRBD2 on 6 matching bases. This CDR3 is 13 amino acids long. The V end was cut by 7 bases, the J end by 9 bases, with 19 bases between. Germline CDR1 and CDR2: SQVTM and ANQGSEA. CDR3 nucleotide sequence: TGCAGCGCCCTACACGGGGGTGGCGGTGAGCAGTTCTTC. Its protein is CSALHGGGGEQFF.